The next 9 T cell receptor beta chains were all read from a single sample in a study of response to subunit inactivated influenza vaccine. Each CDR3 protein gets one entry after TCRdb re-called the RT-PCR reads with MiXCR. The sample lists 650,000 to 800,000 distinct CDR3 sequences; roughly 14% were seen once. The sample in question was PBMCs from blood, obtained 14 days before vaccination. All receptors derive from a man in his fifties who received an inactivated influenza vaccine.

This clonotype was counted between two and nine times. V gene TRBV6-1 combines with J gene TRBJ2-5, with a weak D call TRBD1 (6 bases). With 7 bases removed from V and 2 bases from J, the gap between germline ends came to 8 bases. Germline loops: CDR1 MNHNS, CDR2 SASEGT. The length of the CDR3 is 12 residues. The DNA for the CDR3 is TGTGCCAGCATTGGACAGCAAGAGACCCAGTACTTC. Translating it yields CASIGQQETQYF.

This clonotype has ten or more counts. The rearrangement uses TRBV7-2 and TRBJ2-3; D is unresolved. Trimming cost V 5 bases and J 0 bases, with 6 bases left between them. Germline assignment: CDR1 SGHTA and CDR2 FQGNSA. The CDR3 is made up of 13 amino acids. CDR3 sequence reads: CASSPISTDTQYF. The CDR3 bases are TGTGCCAGCAGCCCTATTAGCACAGATACGCAGTATTTT.

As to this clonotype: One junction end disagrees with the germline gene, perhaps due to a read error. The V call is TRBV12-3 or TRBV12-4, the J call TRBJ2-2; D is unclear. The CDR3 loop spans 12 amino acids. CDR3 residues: CTSSLYSGELFF. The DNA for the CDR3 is TGTACCAGCAGTTTATATAGCGGGGAGCTGTTTTTT.

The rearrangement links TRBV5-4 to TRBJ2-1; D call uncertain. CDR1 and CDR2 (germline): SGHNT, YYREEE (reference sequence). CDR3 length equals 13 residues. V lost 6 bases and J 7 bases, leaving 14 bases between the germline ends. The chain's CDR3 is CASKAPGGNEQFF. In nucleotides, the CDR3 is TGTGCCAGCAAAGCACCCGGTGGGAATGAGCAGTTCTTC.

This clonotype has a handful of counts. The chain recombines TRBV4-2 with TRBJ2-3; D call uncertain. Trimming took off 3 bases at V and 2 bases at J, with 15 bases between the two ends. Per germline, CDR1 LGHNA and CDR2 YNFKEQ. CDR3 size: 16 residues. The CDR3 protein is CASSQAGTDITDTQYF. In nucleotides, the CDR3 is TGTGCCAGCAGCCAGGCCGGTACGGATATCACAGATACGCAGTATTTT.

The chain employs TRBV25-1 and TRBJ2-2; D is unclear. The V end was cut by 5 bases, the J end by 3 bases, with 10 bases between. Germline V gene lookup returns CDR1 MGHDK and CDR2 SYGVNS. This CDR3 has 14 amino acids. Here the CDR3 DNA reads TGTGCCAGCAGTCCGAACGTGGACACCGGGGAGCTGTTTTTT. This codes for CASSPNVDTGELFF.

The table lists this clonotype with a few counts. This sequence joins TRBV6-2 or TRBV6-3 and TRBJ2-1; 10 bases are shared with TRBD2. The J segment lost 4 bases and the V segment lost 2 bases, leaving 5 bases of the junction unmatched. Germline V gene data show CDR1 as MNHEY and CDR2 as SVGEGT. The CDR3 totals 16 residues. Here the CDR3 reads CASSYALAGPYNEQFF. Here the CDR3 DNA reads TGTGCCAGCAGTTACGCACTAGCGGGACCTTACAATGAGCAGTTCTTC.

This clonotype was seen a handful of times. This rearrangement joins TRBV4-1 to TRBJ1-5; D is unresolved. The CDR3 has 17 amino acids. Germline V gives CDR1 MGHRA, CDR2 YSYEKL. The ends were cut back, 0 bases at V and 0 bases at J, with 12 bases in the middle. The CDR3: CASSQDFQTYSNQPQHF. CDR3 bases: TGCGCCAGCAGCCAAGATTTCCAGACCTATAGCAATCAGCCCCAGCATTTT.

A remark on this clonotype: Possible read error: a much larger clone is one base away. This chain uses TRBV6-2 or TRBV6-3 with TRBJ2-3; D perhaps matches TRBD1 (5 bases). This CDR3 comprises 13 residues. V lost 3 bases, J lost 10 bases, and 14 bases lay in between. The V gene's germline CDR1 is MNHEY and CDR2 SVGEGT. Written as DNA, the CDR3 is TGTGCCAGCAGTTATCTTGGGGCCGATGCGCAGTATTTT. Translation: CASSYLGADAQYF.